The 21 T cell receptor beta chains reported below all come from one sample, sequenced in a study of blood T cell repertoires in COVID-19. Data came from immunoSEQ multiplex PCR; TCRdb stores just in-frame clones and leaves some out. The sample carries 120,000 to 150,000 clones, approximately 87% recorded once. Sequenced input: PBMCs or T cells enriched from blood (not recorded which). Receptors were obtained from a woman in her 30s with acute COVID-19.

This clone was seen a handful of times. The chain couples TRBV6-5 to TRBJ1-1; D gene ambiguous. This CDR3 is 12 amino acids long. Germline lookup yields CDR1 MNHEY and CDR2 SVGAGI. Deletions cut 10 bases from V and 0 bases from J, with 9 bases between. In nucleotides, the CDR3 is TGTGCCATCGCACGGTTGAACACTGAAGCTTTCTTT. Amino acid sequence: CAIARLNTEAFF.

V is TRBV5-6 and J is TRBJ1-2, with D perhaps matching TRBD1 (5 bases). CDR1 is SGHDT and CDR2 is YYEEEE in the germline V gene. This CDR3 spans 15 amino acids. Trimming pared 4 bases from V and 5 bases from J, leaving 18 bases between. CDR3 DNA sequence: TGTGCCAGCAGCAAATTAGAGGAGGGGTCGTATGGCTACACCTTC. It codes for CASSKLEEGSYGYTF.

The chain uses TRBV5-6 and TRBJ2-5; the match to TRBD2 covers 7 bases. Germline lookup yields CDR1 SGHDT and CDR2 YYEEEE. The CDR3 has 13 residues. J was trimmed by 3 bases and V by 7 bases; bases with no gene match: 6. The CDR3 region has the DNA TGTGCCAGCTCTGGGGGACTAAAAGAGACCCAGTACTTC. Translated: CASSGGLKETQYF.

The CDR3 sequence is CASSLAISTDTQYF. CDR3 bases: TGTGCCAGCAGCTTAGCTATCTCCACAGATACGCAGTATTTT. The chain carries TRBV7-9 and TRBJ2-3; D unclear. The V and J ends lost 0 bases and 2 bases respectively, with 6 bases between them. CDR1 and CDR2 from the germline V gene are SEHNR and FQNEAQ (reference sequence). The CDR3 is made up of 14 amino acids.

The CDR3: CASGTDPYEQYF. The DNA of the CDR3 is TGTGCCAGCGGCACAGACCCTTACGAGCAGTACTTC. The chain uses TRBV6-5 and TRBJ2-7; D gene unclear. Germline V gives CDR1 MNHEY, CDR2 SVGAGI. The CDR3 contains 12 residues. V was pared by 8 bases and J by 4 bases, with 12 bases between.

The V gene is TRBV27, the J gene TRBJ1-2, with unresolved D. Trimming stripped 0 bases from V and 2 bases from J, with 4 bases between. The CDR3 is 13 amino acids. Germline V gene lookup returns CDR1 MNHEY and CDR2 SMNVEV (reference sequence). The CDR3 sequence is CASSLSRNYGYTF. The CDR3 region has the DNA TGTGCCAGCAGTTTATCCCGGAACTATGGCTACACCTTC.

V usage is TRBV15 and J usage is TRBJ2-1, with 10 bases aligning to TRBD2. The germline gives CDR1 LNHNV, CDR2 YYDKDF (reference sequence). The V and J ends lost 2 bases and 7 bases, in that order; junction bases with no gene match: 14. The CDR3 is 18 amino acids. Here the CDR3 DNA reads TGTGCCACCAGCAGAAGCCAGATAGCGGGAGGAAGGGATAATGAGCAGTTCTTC. It is translated as CATSRSQIAGGRDNEQFF.

V gene TRBV24-1 combines with J gene TRBJ1-2; D is undetermined. V gave up 3 bases and J gave up 4 bases, with 11 bases separating them. This CDR3 is 14 amino acids long. Per germline, CDR1 KGHDR and CDR2 SFDVKD. CDR3 sequence: CATSDGRASYGYTF. The CDR3 DNA reads as TGTGCCACCAGTGATGGGAGGGCAAGCTATGGCTACACCTTC.

The chain has TRBV2 and TRBJ1-5, with D tentatively TRBD1 (6 bases). V lost 4 bases and J 4 bases, leaving 11 bases between the germline ends. CDR1 and CDR2 from the germline V gene are SNHLY and FYNNEI. The CDR3 is made up of 14 amino acids. CDR3 in DNA: TGTGCCAGCAGTGTACAGGGTTGGAATCAGCCCCAGCATTTT. Amino acids: CASSVQGWNQPQHF.

The chain recombines TRBV29-1 with TRBJ2-5; a possible D gene is TRBD2 (6 bases). Germline V lookup: CDR1 SQVTM, CDR2 ANQGSEA. This CDR3 is 12 amino acids long. The V gene lost 7 bases and the J gene lost 1 base, with 10 bases spanning the gap. The CDR3 here is CSAGVVQETQYF. The CDR3 DNA follows: TGCAGCGCGGGGGTAGTCCAAGAGACCCAGTACTTC.

The rearrangement joins TRBV11-3 to TRBJ2-7, with TRBD1 matching over 7 bases. CDR3 length: 14 residues. Germline V lookup: CDR1 SGHNT, CDR2 YENEEA. The V and J ends lost 3 bases and 0 bases, in that order; junction bases with no gene match: 2. CDR3 nucleotide sequence: TGTGCCAGCAGCTTGGGACAGAGCTCCTACGAGCAGTACTTC. It yields the protein CASSLGQSSYEQYF.

The rearrangement joins TRBV12-3 or TRBV12-4 to TRBJ1-1; unclear D gene. The CDR3 totals 13 residues. The V end lost 5 bases, the J end lost 10 bases, and 17 bases lay between the germline ends. CDR3 DNA: TGTGCCAGCAGTCCATATCGACAAGACCGAGCTTTCTTT. It yields the protein CASSPYRQDRAFF.

This chain joins TRBV9 and TRBJ2-1; D unresolved. Germline loops: CDR1 SGDLS, CDR2 YYNGEE. Trimming took 0 bases from V and 0 from J, leaving 7 bases between them. The CDR3 covers 15 residues. CDR3: CASSVVESSYNEQFF. CDR3 DNA sequence: TGTGCCAGCAGCGTAGTGGAGAGCTCCTACAATGAGCAGTTCTTC.

The rearrangement uses TRBV28 and TRBJ1-2, with 9 bases lining up with TRBD1. The CDR3 length is 13 residues. V dropped 3 bases and J dropped 12; count of bases not matched to a gene: 8. Germline V gene lookup returns CDR1 MDHEN and CDR2 SYDVKM. The CDR3, as DNA: TGTGCCAGCAGTTTGAGGGACAGGGCCGTTCACACCTTC. Translating it yields CASSLRDRAVHTF.

The chain has TRBV5-1 and TRBJ2-7; 12 nucleotides align to TRBD2. Germline assignment: CDR1 SGHRS and CDR2 YFSETQ. The CDR3 length is 16 residues. After removal of 5 bases from V and 0 bases from J, the junction contained 6 bases not matched to a gene. The CDR3 DNA reads TGCGCCAGCAGTCTGACTAGCGGGAGCTTCTCCTACGAGCAGTACTTC. Protein sequence: CASSLTSGSFSYEQYF.

The chain uses TRBV27 and TRBJ1-2, with D possibly TRBD1 on 5 matching bases. Trimming took 4 bases from V and 6 from J, leaving 9 bases between them. CDR3 length: 12 residues. In germline, CDR1 is MNHEY, CDR2 SMNVEV (reference sequence). The CDR3 region has the DNA TGTGCCAGCAGTTCCCAAGGGGATGGCTACACCTTC. Translation gives CASSSQGDGYTF.

The chain combines TRBV30 with TRBJ1-1; TRBD1 is a possible D gene (6 bases). V lost 1 base and J lost 6, with 15 bases in between. The CDR3 has 14 amino acids. Looked up from germline, CDR1 is GTSNPN and CDR2 is SVGIG (reference sequence). This chain's CDR3 is CAWSAKTGTPEAFF. The CDR3 DNA is TGTGCCTGGAGTGCAAAAACCGGGACACCTGAAGCTTTCTTT.

This chain joins TRBV2 and TRBJ2-7, with D hard to call. CDR3 length: 14 residues. The germline V gene encodes CDR1 SNHLY and CDR2 FYNNEI. V was cut by 7 bases and J by 3 bases, with 16 bases left in between. CDR3 region: CASTKTGVFYEQYF. The DNA for the CDR3 is TGTGCCAGCACTAAGACTGGCGTTTTCTACGAGCAGTACTTC.

The rearrangement joins TRBV6-2 or TRBV6-3 to TRBJ1-5, with 10 bases matching TRBD1. The CDR3 covers 16 residues. The V and J ends lost 5 bases and 4 bases, in that order; junction bases with no gene match: 8. Germline CDR1 and CDR2: MNHEY and SVGEGT. The CDR3 region is CASSPVLGQGNQPQHF. In DNA, the CDR3 is TGTGCCAGCAGTCCCGTCTTGGGACAGGGGAATCAGCCCCAGCATTTT.

The chain combines TRBV18 with TRBJ2-5, with TRBD1 identical over 8 bases. This CDR3 has 16 residues. Germline values: CDR1 KGHSH, CDR2 LQKENI. V lost 3 bases, J lost 3 bases, and 9 bases stayed unmatched. Here the CDR3 reads CASSPLRQGTEETQYF. Here the CDR3 DNA reads TGTGCCAGCTCACCCCTACGACAGGGGACTGAAGAGACCCAGTACTTC.

This clone appeared once. This rearrangement joins TRBV7-6 to TRBJ2-5, with D unclear. The CDR3 totals 14 residues. Germline CDR1 and CDR2: SGHVS and FNYEAQ. The ends were cut back, 1 base at V and 1 base at J, with 7 bases in the middle. The DNA for the CDR3 is TGTGCCAGCAGCTTAGTCTCCCCCCAAGAGACCCAGTACTTC. Its protein product is CASSLVSPQETQYF.